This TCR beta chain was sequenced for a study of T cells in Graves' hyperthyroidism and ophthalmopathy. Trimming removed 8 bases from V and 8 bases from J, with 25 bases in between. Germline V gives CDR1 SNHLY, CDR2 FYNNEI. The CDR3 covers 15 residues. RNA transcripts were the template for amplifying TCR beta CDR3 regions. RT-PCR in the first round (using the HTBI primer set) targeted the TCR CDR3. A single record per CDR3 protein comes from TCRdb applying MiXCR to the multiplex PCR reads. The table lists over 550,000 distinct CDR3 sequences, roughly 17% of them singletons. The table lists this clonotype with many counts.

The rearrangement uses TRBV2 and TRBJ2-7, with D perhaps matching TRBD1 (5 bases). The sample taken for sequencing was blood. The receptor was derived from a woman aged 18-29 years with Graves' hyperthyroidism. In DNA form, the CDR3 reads TGTGCCAGCGTTCGGTTAGAAGGGGTCCTGCCCCAGCAGTACTTC. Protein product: CASVRLEGVLPQQYF.